Listed here is a single T cell receptor (beta chain). These data come from a study of blood T cell repertoires in COVID-19. The table came from immunoSEQ multiplex PCR; TCRdb's copy has only in-frame clones and leaves some out. The sample carries about 210,000 clones, approximately 86% recorded once. Germline values: CDR1 SGHRS, CDR2 YFSETQ. The CDR3 is 13 amino acids. V was clipped by 0 bases and J by 0 bases, with 4 bases between them. This clonotype was obtained from a woman under 40 who had been exposed to COVID-19. The gene calls are TRBV5-1 and TRBJ2-7; unclear D gene. Input material: PBMCs or T cells enriched from blood (not recorded which). The CDR3 DNA reads as TGCGCCAGCAGCTTGGACACCTCCTACGAGCAGTACTTC. Protein product: CASSLDTSYEQYF.